The 3 T cell receptor beta chains below were found in one sample sequenced in a study of cytomegalovirus exposure and HLA in healthy donors. The PCR made use of 60 Vbeta and 13 Jbeta primers. Clones were sequenced by immunoSEQ multiplex PCR, and TCRdb holds only the in-frame ones, with some missing. The sample consists of more than 130,000 clones, just under 80% of them appearing once. Source material: PBMCs. Every receptor here comes from a man aged 30-40 years in good health and CMV-seronegative.

This clone was recorded once. The J gene is TRBJ1-5, the V gene TRBV28, with 7 bases identical to TRBD1. In germline, CDR1 is MDHEN, CDR2 SYDVKM. The V gene end was trimmed by 6 bases and the J gene end by 2 bases; junction bases not matched to a gene: 7. The CDR3 runs to 15 residues. The CDR3 loop reads CASSSPTGGNQPQHF. In DNA form, the CDR3 reads TGTGCCAGCAGCTCGCCTACAGGGGGCAATCAGCCCCAGCATTTT.

J is TRBJ1-1 and V is TRBV6-5, with D perhaps matching TRBD1 (5 bases). This CDR3 region has 13 residues. CDR1 and CDR2 from the germline V gene are MNHEY and SVGAGI. V dropped 7 bases and J dropped 3 bases, with 12 bases sitting between them. CDR3: CASNAGWDTEAFF. DNA of the CDR3: TGTGCCAGCAATGCAGGGTGGGACACTGAAGCTTTCTTT.

The chain recombines TRBV4-1 with TRBJ2-7; the match to TRBD2 covers 8 bases. Trimming at V came to 0 bases and at J to 5 bases, leaving 3 bases not matched to a gene. From germline, CDR1 is MGHRA and CDR2 YSYEKL. The CDR3 contains 14 residues. CDR3 in amino acids: CASSQDQLADEQYF. In nucleotides, the CDR3 is TGCGCCAGCAGCCAAGATCAACTAGCGGACGAGCAGTACTTC.